This T cell receptor (beta chain) was captured by sequencing in a study of T-cell memory formation after mild COVID-19. The CDR3 has 14 residues. The ends lost 4 bases at V and 7 bases at J; junction bases unmatched: 5. Looked up from germline, CDR1 is SGHTA and CDR2 is FQGNSA. TCRdb redid the calling of the 5' RACE reads with MiXCR, one entry per CDR3 protein. The sample has 400,000 to 450,000 distinct CDR3 sequences, about 20% seen once. This clonotype was obtained from a man between 18 and 29 years old who had mild COVID-19 (a few samples of this study predate the infection). Cell type and time point are not known. V usage is TRBV7-2 and J usage is TRBJ2-4; 9 positions match TRBD1. The specimen sequenced was PBMCs or a T cell subset sorted from them (not recorded which). The CDR3 protein is CASSSTGGRNIQYF. CDR3 DNA sequence: TGTGCCAGCAGCTCTACAGGGGGCAGGAACATTCAGTACTTC.